The TCR beta chain described here comes from a study of control samples from healthy donors and cancer patients. The V gene lost 0 bases and the J gene lost 3 bases, with 7 bases spanning the gap. The CDR3 length is 14 residues. CDR1 and CDR2 (germline): SGDLS, YYNGEE. Measured with immunoSEQ multiplex PCR; TCRdb has only the in-frame clones, and not every one. The repertoire has some 200,000 clones, about nine tenths of them found once; the top ten carry about 1.6%. The gene calls are TRBV9 and TRBJ1-5; D not resolved. The sequence came from a woman in her thirties in good health. The sample consisted of blood. The CDR3 DNA reads TGTGCCAGCAGCGTAGGGCAGCACAATCAGCCCCAGCATTTT. Protein: CASSVGQHNQPQHF.